This entry concerns a single TCR beta chain. The antigen is undetermined. Via MiXCR, TCRdb re-called the reads, giving one row per CDR3 protein. The profile shows 750,000 to 950,000 distinct CDR3 sequences, under 35% of them singletons. The sample originates from a study of T cell repertoires in cytomegalovirus infection. Study as a whole: CMV infection and matching HLA type were both indicated by public TCR beta signatures.

This clonotype originated in a human donor in good health (CMV status not recorded). Some clones in this sample may be carry-over from other donors' samples. The sample in question was cultured CD8+ T cells from PBMCs, obtained from culture after CMV antigen stimulation.

The CDR3 DNA follows: TGCGCCAGCAGCCACGAACCAGGGGGGTTGTCTGAAAAACTGTTTTTT. Translating gives CASSHEPGGLSEKLFF. The rearrangement joins TRBV4-1 to TRBJ1-4; 7 nucleotides agree with TRBD1. The J segment lost 7 bases and the V segment lost 3 bases, leaving 11 bases of the junction unmatched. The CDR3 runs 16 residues. CDR1 and CDR2 (germline): MGHRA, YSYEKL.